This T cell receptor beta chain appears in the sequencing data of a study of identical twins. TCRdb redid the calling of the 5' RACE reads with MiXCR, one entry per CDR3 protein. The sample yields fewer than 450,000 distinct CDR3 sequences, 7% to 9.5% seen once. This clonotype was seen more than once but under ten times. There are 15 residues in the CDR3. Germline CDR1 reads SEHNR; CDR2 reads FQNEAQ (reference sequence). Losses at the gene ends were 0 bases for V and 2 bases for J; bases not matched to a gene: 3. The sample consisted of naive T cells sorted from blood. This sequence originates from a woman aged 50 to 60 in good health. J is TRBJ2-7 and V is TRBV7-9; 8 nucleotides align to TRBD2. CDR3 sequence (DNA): TGTGCCAGCAGCTTAGCAGCGGGACTAGCCTACGAGCAGTACTTC. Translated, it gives CASSLAAGLAYEQYF.